The next 7 T cell receptor beta chains were all read from a single sample in a study of blood T cells in healthy people across ages. Next came a second PCR, run for about 6 to 12 cycles, which used a sample-barcoded 5' primer along with a J-beta primer mix. TCRdb ran MiXCR on the 5' RACE reads and lists one entry per CDR3 protein. There are about a million distinct CDR3 sequences in the sample; about 48% occur only once, and roughly 13% lies in the top ten. Input material: blood. These receptor sequences come from a young man in good health.

J is TRBJ1-4 and V is TRBV4-1; no reliable D call. V was shortened by 3 bases and J by 1 base, with 12 bases between the two germline ends. Germline CDR1 reads MGHRA; CDR2 reads YSYEKL. The CDR3 covers 16 residues. The CDR3 here is CASSHPSARTNEKLFF. For the CDR3, the DNA is TGCGCCAGCAGCCATCCTTCGGCCAGAACTAATGAAAAACTGTTTTTT.

The rearrangement links TRBV10-2 to TRBJ2-3; 14 bases match TRBD2. This CDR3 region has 17 residues. Unmatched junction bases numbered 7, after V lost 4 bases and J lost 4 bases. The germline gives CDR1 WSHSY, CDR2 SAAADI. The CDR3 sequence: CASSGRLAGGPADTQYF. CDR3 sequence (DNA): TGCGCCAGCAGTGGGAGACTAGCGGGGGGGCCCGCAGATACGCAGTATTTT.

This chain uses TRBV27 with TRBJ2-7; 8 bases are shared with TRBD1. V lost 6 bases, J lost 3 bases, and 7 bases stayed unmatched. This CDR3 is 14 amino acids long. Germline CDR1 MNHEY, CDR2 SMNVEV (reference sequence). The CDR3 DNA sequence: TGTGCCAGCAGGAACAGGGGGAGTTACTACGAGCAGTACTTC. Translating it yields CASRNRGSYYEQYF.

The chain recombines TRBV10-3 with TRBJ2-3; 10 nucleotides align to TRBD1. J was trimmed by 5 bases and V by 3 bases; bases with no gene match: 8. From germline, CDR1 is ENHRY and CDR2 SYGVKD. CDR3 length: 16 amino acids. The CDR3 DNA reads as TGTGCCATCAGTGATCAACCGGGACAGGGGATAGATACGCAGTATTTT. This translates into CAISDQPGQGIDTQYF.

V usage is TRBV20-1 and J usage is TRBJ2-7; 11 bases line up with TRBD1. With V trimmed by 4 bases and J by 5 bases, 10 bases remained unmatched. Looked up from germline, CDR1 is DFQATT and CDR2 is SNEGSKA (reference sequence). The CDR3 is 15 residues long. The CDR3 DNA follows: TGCAGTGCTAATAAAGGACAGGGGGCCCAACACGAGCAGTACTTC. The encoded protein is CSANKGQGAQHEQYF.

This rearrangement joins TRBV20-1 to TRBJ2-1, with 13 bases identical to TRBD2. The CDR3 is made up of 16 amino acids. CDR1 and CDR2 from the germline V gene are DFQATT and SNEGSKA (reference sequence). Trimming at V came to 6 bases and at J to 2 bases, leaving 7 bases not matched to a gene. The CDR3 sequence is CSAVEGTSGAYNEQFF. The CDR3 nucleotides read TGCAGTGCCGTAGAGGGGACTAGCGGGGCCTACAATGAGCAGTTCTTC.

The chain links TRBV20-1 to TRBJ2-4, with 9 bases identical to TRBD2. Germline V lookup: CDR1 DFQATT, CDR2 SNEGSKA (reference sequence). The length of the CDR3 is 12 residues. The V and J ends lost 5 bases and 13 bases, in that order; junction bases with no gene match: 9. The CDR3 reads CSARLAAEEQYF. The CDR3 DNA sequence: TGCAGTGCTCGACTAGCGGCAGAGGAGCAGTACTTC.